This TCR beta chain was sequenced for a study of cytomegalovirus exposure and HLA in healthy donors. Though nominally healthy at sampling, donors likely had unrecorded immune exposures. The J segment lost 2 bases and the V segment lost 8 bases, leaving 0 bases of the junction unmatched. Germline CDR1 reads MNHNY; CDR2 reads SVGAGI (reference sequence). The CDR3 contains 13 residues. Primers for the PCR totalled 60 Vbeta and 13 Jbeta. The protocol was immunoSEQ multiplex PCR, while the TCRdb copy is restricted to in-frame clones and leaves out a portion. The repertoire holds about 190,000 clones, with over 70% as singletons. This clone was found a few times.

The sequence was collected from a young woman in good health and CMV-seronegative. The rearrangement uses TRBV6-6 and TRBJ2-1; 10 bases match TRBD1. The material sequenced was PBMCs. The CDR3 protein is CASGTGAYNEQFF. In nucleotides, the CDR3 is TGTGCCAGCGGGACAGGGGCCTACAATGAGCAGTTCTTC.